What follows describes a single T cell receptor beta chain. Its specificity is unknown. The time point here: blood from clinic visit 5 months post-surgery; TSC patient then seizure free. Sequencing was limited to surgery cases with top T cell transcript signatures in brain tissue. TCRdb keeps only in-frame clones here, not all; method: immunoSEQ multiplex PCR. Of hundreds of thousands of clones detected, roughly 92% appear once; the ten largest clones hold under 7%. This entry is derived from a study of brain T cells in children with intractable seizures. Study-wide findings and caveats: Clones missing pre-surgery may reflect undersampling of that blood sample. Only CDR3 sequence similarity suggested viral specificity, without known HCMV serostatus.

With 5 bases clipped from V and 7 bases from J, the junction kept 7 bases outside the gene matches. The CDR3 has 16 residues. Per germline, CDR1 SGHNT and CDR2 YENEEA. Sequenced material: peripheral blood, taken less than 6 months after surgery. The TCR sequence derives from a boy under two years old with tuberous sclerosis and intractable seizures. The V call is TRBV11-3, the J call TRBJ2-1; TRBD2 matches 14 bases. The CDR3 DNA sequence: TGTGCCAGCAGCGAAGGGACTAGCGGGAGAGTTAATGAGCAGTTCTTC. Translating gives CASSEGTSGRVNEQFF. The whole variable domain, filled in from reference TRBV11-3 and TRBJ2-1, reads EAGVVQSPRYKIIEKKQPVAFWCNPISGHNTLYWYLQNLGQGPELLIRYENEEAVDDSQLPKDRFSAERLKGVDSTLKIQPAELGDSAVYLCASSEGTSGRVNEQFFGPGTRLTVL.